This T cell receptor (beta chain) came from a study of blood T cell repertoires in COVID-19. Across the whole study: T cells, B-cell-depleted T cells, or PBMCs supplied cDNA or gDNA.

This clone occurred many times. Losses at the gene ends were 5 bases for V and 4 bases for J; bases not matched to a gene: 14. This CDR3 spans 17 amino acids. Germline CDR1 and CDR2: SEHNR and FQNEAQ (reference sequence). The assay was immunoSEQ multiplex PCR, and TCRdb's table has in-frame clones only and misses some. The sample has 150,000 to 200,000 clones, about 88% seen once. Sequencing was carried out using peripheral blood. This chain links TRBV7-9 with TRBJ1-5, with 7 bases fitting TRBD1. The clonotype originates from a woman at least 80 years old with acute or convalescent COVID-19. The CDR3 sequence is CASSKGVLQGGNQPQHF. The DNA for the CDR3 is TGTGCCAGCAGCAAAGGGGTACTCCAGGGGGGAAATCAGCCCCAGCATTTT.